The sequence of this T cell receptor (beta chain) was determined in a study of blood T cell repertoires in COVID-19 (dated by TCRdb to the early 2020s). Regarding the complete study: Collaborator samples came from the United States, Italy and Spain and covered acute and convalescent phases of COVID-19. The dataset comprised deeply sampled blood TCRbeta repertoires from subjects exposed to, actively infected with, or recovered from COVID-19. The repertoires were released in a freely available public database meant as a resource for research on the immune response to SARS-CoV-2. The material from the prospective study consisted of cDNA or gDNA derived from T cells, B-cell-depleted T cells, or PBMCs. Where available, HLA class I and class II types were obtained from metadata supplied by the sample provider rather than from assay-based typing. The samples were drawn from the first 160 participants of the ongoing ImmuneRACE study and from 950 to 1,500 subjects provided by 6 global collaborators. Nearly every sample came with metadata listing a de-identified subject ID, COVID-19 status, age in years and sex. Broader findings and caveats from the paper: How much clinical and demographic metadata was included differed by source and by participant, and the metadata was provided uncurated.

At one collaborating source in Seattle, patients were enrolled during active infection and were followed longitudinally through the course of disease. Whole blood was collected in K2EDTA tubes by collaborating institutions according to the institutions' own protocols. For TCRbeta analysis, collaborators shipped samples as frozen whole blood, isolated PBMCs, or DNA extracted from either of those sample types. As concerns this clone: This receptor's antigen is unknown. No per-base quality is available; no much larger clone lies one base away.

TCRbeta CDR3 regions were amplified from genomic DNA using the immunoSEQ Assay, a bias-controlled multiplex PCR. Under the source paper's analysis protocol: The number of nucleated cells in each sample was estimated from the amplification of reference gene primers within the assay. To quantify the absolute abundance of each unique TCRbeta CDR3 rearrangement, sequence reads were collapsed and filtered. For each sample, productive Simpson clonality was calculated as the square root of Simpson's diversity index across productive rearrangements. In its TCRdb copy, this immuneACCESS table keeps in-frame sequences only and misses some clones. Where compared with another copy, unresolved V genes explain less than half of these, and the others have no known cause. Clone size and the V and J calls come from that table; the DNA yielded D and trimming. This sample has about 300,000 clones in its table, and about 91% of those were observed once. The ten biggest clones cover around 1.6% of the sample.

The germline V gene gives CDR1 as MGHRA and CDR2 as YSYEKL. The trim is 2 bases for V and 9 bases for J, with a gap of 8 bases between the germline ends. Counted from cysteine to phenylalanine, this CDR3 has 12 amino acids. Only the CDR3 DNA is retained, 36 bases long and in frame from the first base. Recombination joined TRBV4-1 with TRBJ2-1, with TRBD1 as a weak D call on 6 bases. Sequencing was performed on peripheral blood. The sequence came from a woman in her twenties or thirties with COVID-19, enrolled during active disease. The CDR3 corresponds to CASSQTGSEQFF. The sequenced DNA: TGCGCCAGCAGCCAAACAGGGAGTGAGCAGTTCTTC.